This TCR beta chain is drawn from a study of Ad26.COV2.S vaccination and SARS-CoV-2 variants. Treatment described: some 20 received Ad26.COV2.S at low or high dose, single or two shots; about 5 received placebo; per-sample allocation not given. Day 63 following the first vaccine or placebo injection was when the samples were taken. Trimming at V came to 0 bases and at J to 8 bases, leaving 9 bases not matched to a gene. This CDR3 has 15 amino acids. Germline lookup yields CDR1 SNHLY and CDR2 FYNNEI. This table comes from immunoSEQ multiplex PCR, and its TCRdb copy is limited to in-frame clones, with some not included. The sample lists about 400,000 clones, over 75% occurring once.

The chain carries TRBV2 and TRBJ1-2; 7 bases line up with TRBD1. Sequences were derived from peripheral blood, sampled in a trial of Ad26.COV2.S vaccine versus placebo. The clonotype comes from a person between 18 and 65 years old who received the Ad26.COV2.S COVID-19 vaccine or a placebo. DNA of the CDR3: TGTGCCAGCAGTGAAGCGCCGCAGGGGGGTACGGGCTACACCTTC. It yields the protein CASSEAPQGGTGYTF.